The 17 T cell receptor beta chains in this list originate from one sample, sequenced in a study of early T cells in non-severe SARS-CoV-2 infection. TCRdb analysed the 5' RACE reads with MiXCR anew, one entry per CDR3 protein. Here the sample spans about 50,000 distinct CDR3 sequences, 9.4% being singletons. Sequenced material: whole blood, taken at baseline. These receptors were collected from an adult who was a healthcare worker with PCR-confirmed SARS-CoV-2 infection or an uninfected control (not recorded which).

The sample holds a few counts of this clonotype. In DNA, the CDR3 is TGTGCAAGTCGCGGTCTACACGAACATGATTCCCCCAAAAACATTCAGTACTTC. Its protein is CASRGLHEHDSPKNIQYF. This sequence joins TRBV12-2 and TRBJ2-4. TRBV12-2 is labeled a pseudogene. This CDR3 spans 18 amino acids.

The V gene is TRBV20-1, the J gene TRBJ1-2; D is unresolved. Between the trimmed V and J ends, which lost 6 bases and 6 bases, there was a span of 11 bases. This CDR3 has 11 amino acids. CDR1 DFQATT and CDR2 SNEGSKA come from the germline V gene (reference sequence). The CDR3 DNA reads TGCAGTGCCTGGGAGACTCATGGCTACACCTTC. It codes for CSAWETHGYTF.

The chain carries TRBV6-2 or TRBV6-3 and TRBJ2-3, with 7 bases aligning to TRBD2. Germline V CDR1 and CDR2: MNHEY, SVGEGT. The CDR3 covers 18 residues. Losses at the gene ends were 1 base for V and 7 bases for J; bases not matched to a gene: 17. This chain's CDR3 is CASSYFGPTSSSGHTQYF. The DNA of the CDR3 is TGTGCCAGCAGTTACTTCGGACCTACTTCTTCTAGCGGTCATACGCAGTATTTT.

The chain recombines TRBV5-1 with TRBJ2-3, with TRBD2 as a possible D gene (6 bases). Per germline, CDR1 SGHRS and CDR2 YFSETQ. The V gene lost 0 bases and the J gene lost 3 bases, with 14 bases spanning the gap. The CDR3 covers 16 residues. CDR3 in DNA: TGCGCCAGCAGCTTGGCCCGGGACTCTGGGACAGATACGCAGTATTTT. Translated: CASSLARDSGTDTQYF.

J is TRBJ1-2 and V is TRBV5-1, with D unclear. Looked up from germline, CDR1 is SGHRS and CDR2 is YFSETQ. The CDR3 runs 14 residues. The V gene lost 0 bases and the J gene lost 2 bases, with 8 bases spanning the gap. CDR3 loop: CASSLDPGNYGYTF. CDR3 in DNA: TGCGCCAGCAGCTTGGATCCGGGGAACTATGGCTACACCTTC.

In this sample, this clonotype turned up a few times. This sequence joins TRBV7-2 and TRBJ2-3; 8 nucleotides align to TRBD2. The V segment lost 7 bases and the J segment 5 bases; nucleotides outside the gene matches: 5. The germline CDR1 and CDR2 sequences are SGHTA and FQGNSA. This CDR3 is built from 13 residues. The CDR3, as DNA: TGTGCCAGCACGATAGCGGGGTTAGATACGCAGTATTTT. It specifies CASTIAGLDTQYF. The entire variable domain, with the rest obtained from reference TRBV7-2 and TRBJ2-3, is as follows: GAGVSQSPSNKVTEKGKDVELRCDPISGHTALYWYRQSLGQGLEFLIYFQGNSAPDKSGLPSDRFSAERTGGSVSTLTIQRTQQEDSAVYLCASTIAGLDTQYFGPGTRLTVL.

This clonotype was counted between two and nine times. The V call is TRBV27, the J call TRBJ1-5, with D perhaps TRBD1 (6 bases). CDR1 and CDR2 (germline): MNHEY, SMNVEV (reference sequence). CDR3 length equals 16 residues. The V end was cut by 3 bases, the J end by 3 bases, with 15 bases between. CDR3 region: CASSFLRGGVNQPQHF. The CDR3, as DNA: TGTGCCAGCAGTTTCCTCAGGGGAGGGGTCAATCAGCCCCAGCATTTT.

The chain is built from TRBV12-3 or TRBV12-4 and TRBJ2-5; TRBD2 matches 8 bases. V gave up 5 bases and J gave up 5 bases; unmatched junction bases: 7. This CDR3 spans 14 amino acids. The DNA of the CDR3 is TGTGCCAGCAGTGCGGGACTAGGAGGGGAGACCCAGTACTTC. It codes for CASSAGLGGETQYF.

This chain connects TRBV10-3 to TRBJ1-6, with 8 nucleotides matching TRBD1. The CDR3 consists of 14 residues. Germline V lookup: CDR1 ENHRY, CDR2 SYGVKD. The V gene end was trimmed by 6 bases and the J gene end by 8 bases; junction bases not matched to a gene: 6. The CDR3 sequence is CAIRTGTGHSPLHF. The CDR3 DNA reads as TGTGCCATCAGGACCGGGACAGGCCATTCACCCCTCCACTTT.

The J gene is TRBJ2-3, the V gene TRBV24-1, with 7 bases matching TRBD2. CDR1 and CDR2 (germline): KGHDR, SFDVKD. This CDR3 comprises 13 residues. V lost 3 bases and J lost 11; bases outside the gene matches: 7. The CDR3 sequence is CATSDASWGGQYF. Here the CDR3 DNA reads TGTGCCACCAGTGATGCCTCCTGGGGGGGGCAGTATTTT.

This chain uses TRBV14 with TRBJ2-2, with D uncertain. V was shortened by 4 bases and J by 6 bases, with 6 bases between the two germline ends. Germline V gene lookup returns CDR1 SGHDN and CDR2 FVKESK. There are 12 residues in the CDR3. CDR3 region: CASSRLAGELFF. As DNA, the CDR3 is TGTGCCAGCAGCCGTTTGGCCGGGGAGCTGTTTTTT.

This clonotype was recorded at least ten times. DNA for the CDR3: TGCAGCGCCGCGGAGGGATCCTACGAGCAGTACTTC. Translating it yields CSAAEGSYEQYF. The chain couples TRBV29-1 to TRBJ2-7; possible D gene TRBD2, 6 bases. The V gene's germline CDR1 is SQVTM and CDR2 ANQGSEA. Between the trimmed V and J ends, which lost 7 bases and 1 base, there was a span of 11 bases. The CDR3 is 12 amino acids.

The chain combines TRBV10-3 with TRBJ2-5; D unclear. The CDR3 is 13 amino acids. V was clipped by 4 bases and J by 2 bases, with 8 bases between them. CDR1 and CDR2 from the germline V gene are ENHRY and SYGVKD. CDR3 protein: CAISVGLQETQYF. The CDR3 coding sequence is TGTGCCATCAGTGTAGGGTTACAAGAGACCCAGTACTTC.

This clonotype appeared a few times. The chain recombines TRBV6-5 with TRBJ1-5, with D tentatively TRBD1 (6 bases). In germline, CDR1 is MNHEY, CDR2 SVGAGI. V lost 5 bases, J lost 2 bases, and 7 bases lay in between. CDR3 length equals 13 residues. As DNA, the CDR3 is TGTGCCAGCAGTAACAGGGGCAATCAGCCCCAGCATTTT. This sequence encodes CASSNRGNQPQHF.

A few counts support this clonotype. This sequence joins TRBV2 and TRBJ1-4; D perhaps matches TRBD1 (5 bases). V dropped 11 bases and J dropped 4 bases, with 17 bases sitting between them. This CDR3 is built from 14 residues. The germline V gene encodes CDR1 SNHLY and CDR2 FYNNEI. CDR3 region: CAGAPGRSNEKLFF. The DNA of the CDR3 is TGTGCCGGGGCCCCGGGACGGAGTAATGAAAAACTGTTTTTT.

This clonotype was recorded at least ten times. V usage is TRBV20-1 and J usage is TRBJ1-5; the D gene is possibly TRBD1 (6 bases). The CDR3 loop spans 13 amino acids. The ends were cut back, 5 bases at V and 2 bases at J, with 10 bases in the middle. Germline lookup yields CDR1 DFQATT and CDR2 SNEGSKA (reference sequence). DNA for the CDR3: TGCAGTGCTGTACAGGGAGGCAATCAGCCCCAGCATTTT. It encodes CSAVQGGNQPQHF.

This clonotype appeared many times. The chain recombines TRBV7-9 with TRBJ2-1, with 8 bases aligning to TRBD1. This CDR3 region has 15 residues. From germline, CDR1 is SEHNR and CDR2 FQNEAQ (reference sequence). The V and J ends lost 3 bases and 7 bases, in that order; junction bases with no gene match: 8. This chain's CDR3 is CASSFPLGQGNEQFF. CDR3 coding DNA: TGTGCCAGCAGCTTTCCCCTAGGACAGGGTAATGAGCAGTTCTTC.